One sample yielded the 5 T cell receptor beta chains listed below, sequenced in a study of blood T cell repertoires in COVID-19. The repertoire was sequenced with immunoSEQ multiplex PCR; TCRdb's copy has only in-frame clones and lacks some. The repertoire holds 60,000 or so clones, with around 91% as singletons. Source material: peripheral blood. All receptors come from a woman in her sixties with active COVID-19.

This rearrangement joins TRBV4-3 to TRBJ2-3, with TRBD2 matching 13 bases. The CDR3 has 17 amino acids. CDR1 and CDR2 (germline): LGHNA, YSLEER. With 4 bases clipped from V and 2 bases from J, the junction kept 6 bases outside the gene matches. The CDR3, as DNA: TGCGCCAGCAGCCCCCGACTAGCGGGGGGAGTCACAGATACGCAGTATTTT. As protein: CASSPRLAGGVTDTQYF.

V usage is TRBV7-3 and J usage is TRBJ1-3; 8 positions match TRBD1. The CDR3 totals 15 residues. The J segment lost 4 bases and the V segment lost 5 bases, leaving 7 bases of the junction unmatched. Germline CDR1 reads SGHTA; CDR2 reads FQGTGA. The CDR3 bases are TGTGCCAGCAGCCCACGGACAGGGCGGGGAAACACCATATATTTT. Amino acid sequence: CASSPRTGRGNTIYF. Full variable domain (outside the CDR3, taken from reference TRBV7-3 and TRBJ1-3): GAGVSQTPSNKVTEKGKYVELRCDPISGHTALYWYRQSLGQGPEFLIYFQGTGAADDSGLPNDRFFAVRPEGSVSTLKIQRTERGDSAVYLCASSPRTGRGNTIYFGEGSWLTVV.

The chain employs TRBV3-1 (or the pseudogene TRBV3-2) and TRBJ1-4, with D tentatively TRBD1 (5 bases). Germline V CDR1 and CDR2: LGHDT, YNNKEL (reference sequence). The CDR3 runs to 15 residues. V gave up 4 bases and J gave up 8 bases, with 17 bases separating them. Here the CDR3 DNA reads TGTGCCAGCAGCCGCCCCGGGACTACGGGGGAAAAACTGTTTTTT. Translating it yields CASSRPGTTGEKLFF.

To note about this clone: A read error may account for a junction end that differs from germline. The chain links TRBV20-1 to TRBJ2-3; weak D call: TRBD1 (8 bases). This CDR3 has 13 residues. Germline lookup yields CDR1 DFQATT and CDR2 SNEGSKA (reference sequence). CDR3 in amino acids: CSASWGGTGTQYF. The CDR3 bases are TGCAGTGCTAGTTGGGGGGGGACAGGTACGCAGTATTTT.

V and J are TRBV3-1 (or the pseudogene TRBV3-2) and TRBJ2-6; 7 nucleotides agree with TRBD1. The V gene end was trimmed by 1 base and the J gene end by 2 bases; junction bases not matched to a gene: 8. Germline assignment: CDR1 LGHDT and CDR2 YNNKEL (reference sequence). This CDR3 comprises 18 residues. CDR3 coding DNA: TGTGCCAGCAGCCAAGTGCCTACGACAGGGACTGGGGCCAACGTCCTGACTTTC. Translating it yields CASSQVPTTGTGANVLTF.